These 8 T cell receptor beta chains share one sample of origin, sequenced in a study of radiotherapy plus CTLA-4 blockade in lung cancer. The table came from immunoSEQ multiplex PCR; TCRdb's copy has only in-frame clones and leaves some out. The sample carries roughly 130,000 clones, about 87% recorded once. The sequences come from peripheral blood, collected from a patient treated with radiotherapy plus ipilimumab. Receptors originate from a human donor with non-small cell lung cancer that progressed on radiotherapy plus ipilimumab.

This chain connects TRBV12-1 to TRBJ1-2. TRBV12-1 is reported as a pseudogene. The CDR3 contains 14 residues. CDR3 in DNA: TGTGCCAGCGGCTGGGGGGGGTGCGGCTATGGCTACACCTTC. It encodes CASGWGGCGYGYTF.

CDR3 nucleotides: TGTGCCTGGACTCGGACACAGAACACTGAAGCTTTCTTT. The encoded protein is CAWTRTQNTEAFF. The rearrangement links TRBV30 to TRBJ1-1; the D gene is possibly TRBD1 (5 bases). The CDR3 has 13 amino acids. Trimming stripped 4 bases from V and 1 base from J, with 10 bases between. Germline CDR1 is GTSNPN and CDR2 is SVGIG (reference sequence).

This clone was observed a few times. This chain connects TRBV5-1 to TRBJ1-3, with TRBD1 matching over 7 bases. V was pared by 4 bases and J by 1 base, with 11 bases of the junction left unmatched. CDR3 length: 17 residues. Germline V gives CDR1 SGHRS, CDR2 YFSETQ. Written as DNA, the CDR3 is TGCGCCAGCAGCGGGACCTCGGGACAGTCTTCTGGAAACACCATATATTTT. Translated, it gives CASSGTSGQSSGNTIYF.

The genes are TRBV11-3 and TRBJ2-1; D uncertain. Germline V gives CDR1 SGHNT, CDR2 YENEEA. The CDR3 is 14 residues long. V was pared by 4 bases and J by 8 bases, with 15 bases between. For the CDR3, the DNA is TGTGCCAGCAGCTCCGCCCGGAGTAGTCATGAGCAGTTCTTC. Protein: CASSSARSSHEQFF.

This chain connects TRBV6-1 to TRBJ2-3; 10 positions agree with TRBD1. Germline loops: CDR1 MNHNS, CDR2 SASEGT. This CDR3 region has 15 residues. V gave up 0 bases and J gave up 6 bases; unmatched junction bases: 3. The CDR3 DNA reads TGTGCCAGCAGTGAAGCAGGGACAGGGGTGGATACGCAGTATTTT. Residues: CASSEAGTGVDTQYF.

This clone was seen more than once but under ten times. The rearrangement uses TRBV14 and TRBJ2-5; weak D call: TRBD1 (6 bases). Germline values: CDR1 SGHDN, CDR2 FVKESK. Trimming removed 1 base at V and 4 bases at J, with 10 bases between. The CDR3 extends over 14 amino acids. The DNA of the CDR3 is TGTGCCAGCAGCCAAGTTACAGGGCGAGAGACCCAGTACTTC. Amino acid sequence: CASSQVTGRETQYF.

The genes are TRBV5-1 and TRBJ1-1; 7 bases align to TRBD1. CDR1 and CDR2 (germline): SGHRS, YFSETQ. The CDR3 is 16 residues long. Unmatched junction bases numbered 11, after V lost 5 bases and J lost 1 base. The CDR3 here is CASSPELRTGNTEAFF. DNA for the CDR3: TGCGCCAGCAGTCCTGAATTGCGGACAGGGAACACTGAAGCTTTCTTT.

The chain carries TRBV2 and TRBJ2-1; 7 bases line up with TRBD2. This CDR3 has 17 residues. Germline V gene sequence: CDR1 SNHLY, CDR2 FYNNEI. V gave up 5 bases and J gave up 0 bases; unmatched junction bases: 10. The CDR3 reads CASSFVYGGSSYNEQFF. The CDR3, as DNA: TGTGCCAGCAGTTTCGTATATGGCGGGAGCTCCTACAATGAGCAGTTCTTC.